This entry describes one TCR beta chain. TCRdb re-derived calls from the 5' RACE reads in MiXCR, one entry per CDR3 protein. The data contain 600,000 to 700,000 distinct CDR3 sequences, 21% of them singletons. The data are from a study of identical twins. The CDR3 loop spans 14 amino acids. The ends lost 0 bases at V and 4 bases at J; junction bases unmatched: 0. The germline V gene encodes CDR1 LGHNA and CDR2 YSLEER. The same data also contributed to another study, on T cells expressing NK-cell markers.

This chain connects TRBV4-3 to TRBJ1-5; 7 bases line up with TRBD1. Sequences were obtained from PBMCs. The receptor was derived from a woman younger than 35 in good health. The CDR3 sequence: CASSQETGNQPQHF. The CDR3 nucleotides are TGCGCCAGCAGCCAAGAGACAGGGAATCAGCCCCAGCATTTT.